This T cell receptor beta chain was identified during a study of Graves' ophthalmopathy and Graves' hyperthyroidism. Study-wide context: No treatment had been given when peripheral blood was collected at initial diagnosis.

This clonotype was counted many times. The junction shows a germline mismatch at one end, possibly a read error. With a duration under 3 months, ophthalmopathy in the donors showed moderate-to-severe activity, CAS ≥3 and NOSPECS ≥4. Exclusion criteria comprised other autoimmune diseases, uncontrolled infections, pregnancy or lactation in patients. 10 ml of fresh blood yielded the PBMCs by density gradient. Amplification targeted the TCR beta CDR3 regions, with RNA transcripts as the source material. In the first round, RT-PCR was carried out with HTBI primers, and a multiplex PCR formed the second round. TCRdb passed the multiplex PCR reads through MiXCR, listing each CDR3 protein once. In the table there are 220,000 or so distinct CDR3 sequences, 20% to 25% of which are singletons. The CDR3 is 14 residues long. The germline gives CDR1 DFQATT, CDR2 SNEGSKA (reference sequence).

Sequencing was carried out using peripheral blood. V usage is TRBV20-1 and J usage is TRBJ2-7; 8 bases align to TRBD2. The origin of this receptor is a woman between 45 and 60 years old with Graves' ophthalmopathy. The CDR3 sequence: CSARRSGVSFEQYF. The DNA for the CDR3 is TGCAGTGCTAGGCGTAGCGGGGTATCCTTCGAGCAGTACTTC.